In this sample, the clone carrying this T cell receptor beta chain turned up once. The data are from a study of T-cell memory formation after mild COVID-19. This CDR3 is 15 amino acids long. Germline V lookup: CDR1 SNHLY, CDR2 FYNNEI. V dropped 4 bases and J dropped 5; count of bases not matched to a gene: 10. TCRdb reanalysed the 5' RACE reads using MiXCR and keeps one entry per CDR3 protein. The sample has about 160,000 distinct CDR3 sequences; 31% are singletons. The sequence was collected from an adult woman who had mild COVID-19 (a few samples of this study predate the infection). Cell type and time point are not known. Sequenced input: PBMCs or a T cell subset sorted from them (not recorded which). The J gene is TRBJ1-1, the V gene TRBV2; 7 nucleotides align to TRBD1. CDR3 bases: TGTGCCAGCAGTGGAACGACAGGGTCTGGGACTGAAGCTTTCTTT. Amino acids: CASSGTTGSGTEAFF. The whole variable domain, filled in from reference TRBV2 and TRBJ1-1, reads EPEVTQTPSHQVTQMGQEVILRCVPISNHLYFYWYRQILGQKVEFLVSFYNNEISEKSEIFDDQFSVERPDGSNFTLKIRSTKLEDSAMYFCASSGTTGSGTEAFFGQGTRLTVV.